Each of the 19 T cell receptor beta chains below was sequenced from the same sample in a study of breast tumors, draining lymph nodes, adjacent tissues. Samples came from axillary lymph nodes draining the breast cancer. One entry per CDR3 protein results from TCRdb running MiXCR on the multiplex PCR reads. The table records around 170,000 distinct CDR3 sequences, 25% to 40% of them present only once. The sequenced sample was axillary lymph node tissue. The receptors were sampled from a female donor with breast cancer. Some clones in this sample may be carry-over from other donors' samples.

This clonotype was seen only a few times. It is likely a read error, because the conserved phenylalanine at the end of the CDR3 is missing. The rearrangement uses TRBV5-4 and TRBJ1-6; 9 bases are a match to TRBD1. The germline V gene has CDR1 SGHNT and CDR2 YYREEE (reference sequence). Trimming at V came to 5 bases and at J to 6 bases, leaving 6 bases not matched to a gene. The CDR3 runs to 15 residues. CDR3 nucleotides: TGTGCCAGCAGACGACAGGGGGGCGTTAATTCACCCCTCCACTCT. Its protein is CASRRQGGVNSPLHS.

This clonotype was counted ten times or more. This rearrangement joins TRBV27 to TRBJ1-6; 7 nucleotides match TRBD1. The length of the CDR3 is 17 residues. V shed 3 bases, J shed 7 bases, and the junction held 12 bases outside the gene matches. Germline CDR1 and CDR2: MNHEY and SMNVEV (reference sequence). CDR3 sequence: CASSLWGGTAMNSPLHF. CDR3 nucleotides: TGTGCCAGCAGTTTGTGGGGCGGGACAGCCATGAATTCACCCCTCCACTTT.

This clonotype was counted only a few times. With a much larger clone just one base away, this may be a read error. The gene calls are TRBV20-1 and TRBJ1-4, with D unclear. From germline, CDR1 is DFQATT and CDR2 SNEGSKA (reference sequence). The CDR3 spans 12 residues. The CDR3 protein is CSASRQDEKLSF. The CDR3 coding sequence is TGCAGTGCTAGTCGGCAGGATGAAAAACTGTCTTTT.

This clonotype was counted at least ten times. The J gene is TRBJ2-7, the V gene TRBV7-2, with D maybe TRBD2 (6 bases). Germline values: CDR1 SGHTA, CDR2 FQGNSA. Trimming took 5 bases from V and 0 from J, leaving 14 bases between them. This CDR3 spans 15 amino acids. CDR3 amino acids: CASSARDLASYEQYF. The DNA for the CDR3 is TGTGCCAGCAGCGCCCGGGACTTGGCCTCCTACGAGCAGTACTTC.

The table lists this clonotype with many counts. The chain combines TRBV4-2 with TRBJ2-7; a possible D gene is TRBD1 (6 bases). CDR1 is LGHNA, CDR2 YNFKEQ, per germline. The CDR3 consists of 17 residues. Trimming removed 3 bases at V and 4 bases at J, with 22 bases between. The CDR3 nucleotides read TGTGCCAGCAGCCAGATGACGTCGCCAGGGGAGTATTACGAGCAGTACTTC. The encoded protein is CASSQMTSPGEYYEQYF.

Written as DNA, the CDR3 is TGTGCCAGTATCGTTCAGGGCAGGAGCTCACCCCTCCACTTT. Amino acid sequence: CASIVQGRSSPLHF. This chain joins TRBV2 and TRBJ1-6; D possibly corresponds to TRBD1 (5 bases). The CDR3 runs 14 residues. Germline V gene sequence: CDR1 SNHLY, CDR2 FYNNEI. The V and J ends lost 9 bases and 10 bases respectively, with 19 bases between them.

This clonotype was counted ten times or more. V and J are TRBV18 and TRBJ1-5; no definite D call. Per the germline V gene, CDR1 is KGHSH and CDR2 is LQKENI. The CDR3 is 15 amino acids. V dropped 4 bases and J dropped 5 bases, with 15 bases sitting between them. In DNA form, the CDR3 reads TGTGCCAGCTCACTTCAACGAGGAAATGATCAGCCCCAGCATTTT. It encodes CASSLQRGNDQPQHF. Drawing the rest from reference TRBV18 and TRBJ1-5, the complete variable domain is NAGVMQNPRHLVRRRGQEARLRCSPMKGHSHVYWYRQLPEEGLKFMVYLQKENIIDESGMPKERFSAEFPKEGPSILRIQQVVRGDSAAYFCASSLQRGNDQPQHFGDGTRLSIL.

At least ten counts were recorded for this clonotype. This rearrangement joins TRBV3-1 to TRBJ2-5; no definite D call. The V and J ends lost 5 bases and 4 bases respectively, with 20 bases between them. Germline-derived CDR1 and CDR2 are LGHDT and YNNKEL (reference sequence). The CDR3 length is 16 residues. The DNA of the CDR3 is TGTGCCAGCAGCACACAAGCCGGGTCCCACCGAGAGACCCAGTACTTC. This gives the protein CASSTQAGSHRETQYF.

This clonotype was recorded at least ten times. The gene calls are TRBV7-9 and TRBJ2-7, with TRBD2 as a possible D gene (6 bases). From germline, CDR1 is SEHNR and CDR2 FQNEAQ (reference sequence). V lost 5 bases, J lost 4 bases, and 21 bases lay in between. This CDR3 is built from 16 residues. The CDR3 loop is CASSHSRAGSQYEQYF. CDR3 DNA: TGTGCCAGCAGCCACTCCAGGGCGGGGAGTCAATACGAGCAGTACTTC.

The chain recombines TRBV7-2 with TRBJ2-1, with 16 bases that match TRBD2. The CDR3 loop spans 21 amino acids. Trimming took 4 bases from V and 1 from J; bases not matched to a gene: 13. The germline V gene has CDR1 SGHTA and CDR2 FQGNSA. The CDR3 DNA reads TGTGCCAGCAGCTCCTCTCCCGGGACTAGCGGGAGGGAGCGATCCTACAATGAGCAGTTCTTC. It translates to CASSSSPGTSGRERSYNEQFF.

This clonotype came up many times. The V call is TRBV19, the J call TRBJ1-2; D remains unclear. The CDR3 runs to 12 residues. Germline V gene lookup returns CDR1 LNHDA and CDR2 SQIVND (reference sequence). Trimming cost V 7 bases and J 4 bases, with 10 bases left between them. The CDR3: CASTSTVYGYTF. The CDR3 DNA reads TGTGCCAGTACCTCAACCGTCTATGGCTACACCTTC.

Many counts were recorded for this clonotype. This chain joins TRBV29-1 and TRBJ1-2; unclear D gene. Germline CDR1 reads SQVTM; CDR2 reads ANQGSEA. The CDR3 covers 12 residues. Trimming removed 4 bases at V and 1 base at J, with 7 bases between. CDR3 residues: CSVVLLNYGYTF. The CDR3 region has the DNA TGCAGCGTTGTTTTACTTAACTATGGCTACACCTTC.

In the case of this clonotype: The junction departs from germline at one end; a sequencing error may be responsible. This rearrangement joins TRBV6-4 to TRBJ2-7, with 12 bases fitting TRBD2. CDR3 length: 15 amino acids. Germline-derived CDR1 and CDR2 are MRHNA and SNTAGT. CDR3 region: CASSPSGREDYEQYF. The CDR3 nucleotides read TGTGCCAGCAGTCCTAGCGGGAGGGAAGACTACGAGCAATACTTC.

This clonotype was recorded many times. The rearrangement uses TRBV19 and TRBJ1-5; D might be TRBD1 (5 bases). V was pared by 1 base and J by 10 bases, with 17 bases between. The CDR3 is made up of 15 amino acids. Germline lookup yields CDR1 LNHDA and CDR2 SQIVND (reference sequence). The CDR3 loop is CASSIGGGERFPQHF. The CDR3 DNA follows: TGTGCCAGTAGTATAGGGGGGGGGGAAAGATTCCCCCAGCATTTT. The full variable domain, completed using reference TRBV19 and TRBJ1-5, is DGGITQSPKYLFRKEGQNVTLSCEQNLNHDAMYWYRQDPGQGLRLIYYSQIVNDFQKGDIAEGYSVSREKKESFPLTVTSAQKNPTAFYLCASSIGGGERFPQHFGDGTRLSIL.

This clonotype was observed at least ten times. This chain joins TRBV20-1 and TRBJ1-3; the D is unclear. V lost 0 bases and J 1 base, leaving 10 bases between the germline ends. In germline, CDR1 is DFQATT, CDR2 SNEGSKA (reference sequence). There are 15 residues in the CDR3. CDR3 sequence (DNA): TGCAGTGCTAGAGATAGAGGACGGTCTGGAAACACCATATATTTT. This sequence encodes CSARDRGRSGNTIYF.

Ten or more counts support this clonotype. CDR3 region: CASSEEGTPNQPQHF. Here the CDR3 DNA reads TGTGCCAGCAGTGAAGAGGGGACACCGAATCAGCCCCAGCATTTT. The rearrangement joins TRBV2 to TRBJ1-5; D is perhaps TRBD1 (6 bases). Trimming left V 1 base short and J 4 bases short, with 11 bases between. The germline gives CDR1 SNHLY, CDR2 FYNNEI. The CDR3 runs to 15 residues.

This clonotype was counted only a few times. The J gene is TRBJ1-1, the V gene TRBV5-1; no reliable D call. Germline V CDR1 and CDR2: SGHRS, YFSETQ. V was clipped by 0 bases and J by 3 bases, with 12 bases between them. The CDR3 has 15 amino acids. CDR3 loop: CASSLVPGPYTEAFF. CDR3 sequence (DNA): TGCGCCAGCAGCTTGGTTCCAGGTCCTTACACTGAAGCTTTCTTT.

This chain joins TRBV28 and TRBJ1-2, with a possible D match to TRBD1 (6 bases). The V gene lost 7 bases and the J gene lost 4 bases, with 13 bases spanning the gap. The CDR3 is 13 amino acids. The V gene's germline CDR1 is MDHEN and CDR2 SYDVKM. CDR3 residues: CASTKTGGYGYTF. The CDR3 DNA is TGTGCCAGCACCAAGACAGGCGGCTATGGCTACACCTTC.

The CDR3 sequence is CASSSLDGTSGYEQYF. DNA for the CDR3: TGTGCCAGCAGCTCCCTGGACGGGACTAGCGGTTACGAGCAGTACTTC. The V call is TRBV7-9, the J call TRBJ2-7, with 11 bases identical to TRBD2. The CDR3 extends over 16 amino acids. V shed 4 bases and J 4 bases; nucleotides not matched to a gene: 9. Germline assignment: CDR1 SEHNR and CDR2 FQNEAQ (reference sequence).